This TCR beta chain was captured by sequencing in a study of blood T cell repertoires in COVID-19 (dated by TCRdb to about 2020). Looking at the study overall: Samples covering the acute and convalescent phases of COVID-19 were provided by collaborators in the United States, Italy and Spain. Deeply sampled blood TCRbeta repertoires from subjects exposed to, actively infected with, or recovered from COVID-19 were included in the dataset. HLA class I and class II types, where available, came from metadata supplied by the sample provider rather than from assay-based typing. A de-identified subject ID, COVID-19 status, age in years and sex were almost always included in the sample metadata. The material from the prospective study consisted of cDNA or gDNA derived from T cells, B-cell-depleted T cells, or PBMCs. A freely available public database, intended as a resource for researchers studying the immune response to SARS-CoV-2, is where the repertoires were released. Samples were obtained from the ongoing ImmuneRACE study (first 160 participants) and from over 1,000 subjects provided by 6 global collaborators. Study-wide conclusions, independent of this receptor: The quantity of clinical and demographic metadata differed by source and by participant and was supplied without curation.

One collaborating source in Seattle enrolled patients while the patients were actively infected and followed the patients over time throughout the course of disease. Each collaborating institution followed its own protocols to collect whole blood in K2EDTA tubes. For TCRbeta analysis, collaborators shipped samples as frozen whole blood, isolated PBMCs, or DNA extracted from either of those sample types. With regard to this clone: This receptor's antigen is unknown. No clone much larger than this one lies a single base away; base qualities are absent.

TCRbeta CDR3 regions were amplified from genomic DNA by means of the immunoSEQ Assay, a bias-controlled multiplex PCR. Per the original workflow: Within the assay, amplification of reference gene primers was used to estimate how many nucleated cells each sample contained. To quantify the absolute abundance of each unique TCRbeta CDR3 rearrangement, sequence reads were collapsed and filtered. For each sample, productive Simpson clonality was calculated as the square root of Simpson's diversity index across productive rearrangements. This is the immuneACCESS table as TCRdb keeps it, with only in-frame sequences that have V and J called. A part of the clones is gone; compared with another copy, unresolved V genes explain less than half, and the rest is unexplained. V, J and clone size reflect that table, while D and trimming were determined from the DNA. The sample records 220,000 or so clones, roughly nine tenths of which are singletons. Of the sample, more than 8.5% falls within the top ten clones.

According to the germline V gene (reference sequence), CDR1 reads LGHDT and CDR2 reads YNNKEL. V was cut back by 1 base and J by 3 bases, leaving a gap of 14 bases between them. The CDR3 goes from the cysteine to the phenylalanine over 16 residues. Left in the record is the CDR3 DNA by itself, 48 bases read in frame from the first base. Sequences were obtained from peripheral blood. The clonotype originates from a woman aged 50 to 60 with COVID-19, enrolled during active disease. The chain couples TRBV3-1 (or the pseudogene TRBV3-2) to TRBJ2-3; TRBD1 is a weak D gene call, 6 bases matching. The nucleotide sequence is given as TGTGCCAGCAGCCAAGCCCGACAGGACTTAACAGATACGCAGTATTTT. Translated, this is CASSQARQDLTDTQYF.